This is a list of T cell receptor beta chains from one sample in a study of T cells in Graves' hyperthyroidism and ophthalmopathy. TCRdb reprocessed the multiplex PCR reads via MiXCR and lists one record per CDR3 protein. The top ten clones hold 8% to 9% of a sample with hundreds of thousands of distinct CDR3 sequences, roughly 40% of them seen once. Sequenced sample: blood. The receptor set was obtained from a young man with Graves' hyperthyroidism. The CDR3 runs from the conserved cysteine through the conserved F or W. The D gene is left open where the match is weak. Where a row states a size, it is once, few, many or the class of an expanded clone; other rows omit it.

j_call d_call clone_size v_call cdr3_aa cdr3_nt
TRBJ1-4 - - TRBV10-2 CASLGTNEKLFF TGCGCCAGCCTAGGGACTAATGAAAAACTGTTTTTT
TRBJ2-7 TRBD1 - TRBV29-1 CSLETGEAYEQYF TGCAGCTTAGAGACAGGGGAGGCGTACGAGCAGTACTTC
TRBJ1-1 - - TRBV2 CASRAINTEAFF TGTGCCAGCAGGGCTATTAACACTGAAGCTTTCTTT
TRBJ1-5 - few TRBV7-8 CASSLSLVGSNQPQHF TGTGCCAGCAGCTTAAGTTTGGTGGGAAGCAATCAGCCCCAGCATTTT
TRBJ2-7 - many TRBV20-1 CSARKLGSDYEQYF TGCAGTGCTAGAAAACTAGGATCAGATTACGAGCAGTACTTC
TRBJ1-1 - few TRBV20-1 CSGPEDLNTEAFF TGCAGTGGCCCCGAGGATTTGAACACTGAAGCTTTCTTT
TRBJ1-6 TRBD1 once TRBV7-8 CASTQQGTGTSPLHF TGTGCCAGCACACAACAAGGGACAGGGACGTCACCCCTCCACTTT
TRBJ1-1 - few TRBV7-9 CASSLALGENTEAFF TGTGCCAGCAGCTTAGCTCTAGGGGAGAACACTGAAGCTTTCTTT
TRBJ1-2 - many TRBV12-3/TRBV12-4 CASSLNLANYGYTF TGTGCCAGCAGTTTGAACTTGGCTAACTATGGCTACACCTTC
TRBJ1-3 TRBD1 - TRBV5-1 CASSLELDRGSGNTIYF TGCGCCAGCAGCTTGGAGTTGGACAGGGGTTCAGGAAACACCATATATTTT
TRBJ2-5 - - TRBV5-5 CASSSFFETQYF TGTGCCAGCAGCTCCTTCTTCGAGACCCAGTACTTC
TRBJ1-2 - - TRBV7-9 CASSLATSNYGYTF TGTGCCAGCAGCTTAGCCACGTCTAACTATGGCTACACCTTC
TRBJ1-5 - many TRBV15 CATREGRYNQPQHF TGTGCCACCAGGGAGGGCAGGTACAATCAGCCCCAGCATTTT
TRBJ1-4 - - TRBV11-3 CASSQDRGRLGEKLFF TGTGCCAGCAGCCAAGATCGGGGCCGGTTGGGGGAAAAACTGTTTTTT
TRBJ1-3 - - TRBV10-3 CATFGQSSSGNTIYF TGTGCCACTTTCGGACAGTCCAGCTCTGGAAACACCATATATTTT
TRBJ1-1 - few TRBV19 CASTKGGIWATNTEAFF TGTGCCAGTACCAAGGGAGGAATATGGGCCACGAACACTGAAGCTTTCTTT
TRBJ1-1 TRBD1 - TRBV12-3/TRBV12-4 CASKPGQMNTEAFF TGTGCCAGCAAACCGGGACAGATGAACACTGAAGCTTTCTTT
TRBJ2-5 - many TRBV29-1 CSAHQGQETQYF TGCAGCGCGCATCAAGGTCAGGAGACCCAGTACTTC
TRBJ1-5 - - TRBV7-3 CASSLGLTDCSNQPQHF TGTGCCAGCAGCTTAGGGCTTACAGACTGTAGCAATCAGCCCCAGCATTTT
TRBJ2-2 TRBD2 - TRBV6-1 CASSAGVYSTGELFF TGTGCCAGCTCAGCGGGAGTGTATAGCACCGGGGAGCTGTTTTTT
TRBJ2-7 TRBD1 - TRBV2 CASSQTGAWEQYF TGTGCCAGCAGTCAGACAGGGGCGTGGGAGCAGTACTTC
TRBJ1-1 - few TRBV29-1 CSAGGGATLNTEAFF TGCAGCGCCGGGGGGGGGGCAACATTGAACACTGAAGCTTTCTTT
TRBJ1-2 - few TRBV9 CASSLGLQGSSYGYTF TGTGCCAGCAGCCTAGGGCTGCAGGGATCCTCCTATGGCTACACCTTC
TRBJ1-6 - many TRBV2 CASTADYNSPLHF TGTGCCAGCACCGCGGACTATAATTCACCCCTCCACTTT
TRBJ1-1 - few TRBV12-3/TRBV12-4 CASSPMDENTEAFF TGTGCCAGCAGTCCCATGGACGAGAACACTGAAGCTTTCTTT
TRBJ2-2 - few TRBV4-3 CASSQDHRNTGELFF TGCGCCAGCAGCCAAGATCACAGAAACACCGGGGAGCTGTTTTTT
TRBJ1-5 - - TRBV5-6 CASSFSGGGKPQHF TGTGCCAGCAGCTTCTCTGGGGGCGGGAAGCCCCAGCATTTT
TRBJ1-1 - - TRBV2 CALGGRQNLGTEAFF TGTGCCCTAGGGGGGCGACAGAACCTGGGCACTGAAGCTTTCTTT
TRBJ2-2 - - TRBV15 CATSRDSRGSTGELFF TGTGCCACCAGCAGAGATAGCAGGGGCTCGACCGGGGAGCTGTTTTTT
TRBJ2-7 - many TRBV7-2 CASSLRGRSSYEQYF TGTGCCAGCAGCTTACGTGGCCGGAGCTCCTACGAGCAGTACTTC
TRBJ2-7 TRBD1 - TRBV25-1 CASSAPRTGSEQYF TGTGCCAGCAGTGCTCCCCGGACAGGGTCCGAGCAGTACTTC
TRBJ1-1 - few TRBV4-1 CASSQEGRPTAFF TGCGCCAGCAGCCAAGAAGGCAGACCTACGGCTTTCTTT
TRBJ2-7 TRBD2 - TRBV2 CASGGLADNTGVRNEQYF TGTGCCAGCGGGGGACTAGCGGACAACACCGGGGTGAGGAACGAGCAGTACTTC
TRBJ2-7 - few TRBV9 CASSSLTGERVDEQYF TGTGCCAGCAGCTCCCTAACAGGGGAGCGGGTCGACGAGCAGTACTTC
TRBJ1-1 - - TRBV6-5 CASSYRAEAFF TGTGCCAGCAGTTACAGGGCTGAAGCTTTCTTT
TRBJ1-5 TRBD1 few TRBV4-3 CASSQGWTGIYQPQHF TGCGCCAGCAGCCAGGGGTGGACAGGAATTTATCAGCCCCAGCATTTT
TRBJ2-7 TRBD2 few TRBV7-8 CASSPTRSGSGEQYF TGTGCCAGCAGCCCTACCAGGAGCGGGAGCGGTGAGCAGTACTTC
TRBJ2-6 - - TRBV7-2 CASSASGANVPTF TGTGCCAGCAGCGCATCTGGGGCCAACGTCCCGACTTTC
TRBJ1-6 TRBD1 - TRBV10-3 CAIRVDRGLNSPLHF TGTGCCATCAGGGTAGACAGGGGGCTGAATTCACCCCTCCACTTT
TRBJ1-2 - - TRBV29-1 CSLGGGSFYGYTF TGCAGCCTCGGGGGGGGTAGTTTCTATGGCTACACCTTC
TRBJ2-7 TRBD2 - TRBV20-1 CSARDFSSGSYEQYF TGCAGTGCTAGAGATTTTTCTAGCGGATCCTACGAGCAGTACTTC